This TCR beta chain was captured by sequencing in a study of CD8 T cells in Susac syndrome. This CDR3 is 14 amino acids long. The V gene lost 0 bases and the J gene lost 0 bases, with 5 bases spanning the gap. Looked up from germline, CDR1 is SGHTA and CDR2 is FQGTGA. The authors carried out high-throughput sequencing of TCR beta. They applied it to CD8+ and CD4+ T cells obtained from blood. The multiple sclerosis controls comprised treatment-naive patients whose relapsing-remitting disease was stable or active. The TEMRA cells underwent FACS enrichment, while the CD8+ and CD4+ T cells underwent negative isolation. With random hexamers, reverse transcription was performed on about 0.5 to 1 ug of RNA. The amplification used immunoSEQ multiplex PCR on TCR beta CDR3; it spanned 54 Vbeta and 13 Jbeta. TCRdb itself ran the immunoSEQ multiplex PCR reads through MiXCR, one entry per CDR3 protein. The sample records about 290,000 distinct CDR3 sequences, around 85% being singletons.

This TCR was sampled from a human donor with multiple sclerosis. This sequence joins TRBV7-3 and TRBJ1-1; D unclear. Sequenced: CD8+ T cells from PBMCs. This CDR3 reads CASSLTSMNTEAFF. DNA of the CDR3: TGTGCCAGCAGCTTAACGTCTATGAACACTGAAGCTTTCTTT.